This T cell receptor beta chain was recovered during a study of T cell changes during pregnancy in multiple sclerosis. Produced via immunoSEQ multiplex PCR; TCRdb's table is partial and in-frame only. The table lists tens of thousands of clones, about 89% of them singletons. The germline V gene has CDR1 SGHRS and CDR2 YFSETQ. The germline V and J ends were trimmed by 1 base and 2 bases, with 9 bases remaining between them. CDR3 length: 14 amino acids. The chain recombines TRBV5-1 with TRBJ1-2; no firm D call. The clonotype originates from a female donor with multiple sclerosis, enrolled in a pregnancy study. The specimen was CD8+ T cells from peripheral blood mononuclear cells, collected in the first trimester of pregnancy. The CDR3 DNA follows: TGCGCCAGCAGCTTGAAGGCCGGGAACTATGGCTACACCTTC. Amino acids: CASSLKAGNYGYTF.